The T cell receptor (beta chain) under discussion was sequenced for a study of cytomegalovirus exposure and HLA in healthy donors. Study findings and constraints: An analysis done earlier found most TCR beta V segments productive about 87% or about 30% of the time. Later analysis identified a missense DCLRE1C variant that was linked to TCR beta V- and J-gene trimming. In a later analysis, most CMV-associated TCR beta chains appeared HLA-restricted. A later analysis associated under 20,000 TCR beta sequences with HLA alleles at a 0.05 false discovery rate.

PCR used 60 Vbeta primers and 13 Jbeta primers. Here immunoSEQ multiplex PCR was the method, and the copy in TCRdb shows in-frame clones only, minus some. The repertoire includes about 98,000 clones, roughly 81% of them detected once, and about 1.5% sits in the top ten. Regarding this clone: The antigen remains unidentified.

Sequencing was performed on PBMCs. The clonotype comes from a man aged 40-50 years in good health and CMV-seronegative.

The CDR3 reads CATSSSVRNTGELFF. The DNA of the CDR3 is TGTGCCACCAGCAGCAGTGTCCGGAACACCGGGGAGCTGTTTTTT. J is TRBJ2-2 and V is TRBV15; D ambiguous. The CDR3 totals 15 residues. The V gene lost 3 bases and the J gene lost 1 base, with 9 bases spanning the gap. Looked up from germline, CDR1 is LNHNV and CDR2 is YYDKDF (reference sequence).